Listed here is a single TCR beta chain. The entry originates in a study of T cell changes during pregnancy in multiple sclerosis. Assay: immunoSEQ multiplex PCR; the TCRdb copy retains only in-frame clones and omits some. Among some 68,000 clones listed, approximately 89% were seen once. The CDR3 runs to 14 residues. The germline CDR1 and CDR2 sequences are SGHTA and FQGTGA. Deletions cut 3 bases from V and 0 bases from J, with 7 bases between. The specimen comprised peripheral blood, sampled in the second trimester of pregnancy. The chain recombines TRBV7-3 with TRBJ2-3, with D hard to call. The source of this sequence is a female donor with multiple sclerosis, enrolled in a pregnancy study. The CDR3 DNA reads TGTGCCAGCAGCTTTTTTCAGAGCACAGATACGCAGTATTTT. Translated: CASSFFQSTDTQYF.